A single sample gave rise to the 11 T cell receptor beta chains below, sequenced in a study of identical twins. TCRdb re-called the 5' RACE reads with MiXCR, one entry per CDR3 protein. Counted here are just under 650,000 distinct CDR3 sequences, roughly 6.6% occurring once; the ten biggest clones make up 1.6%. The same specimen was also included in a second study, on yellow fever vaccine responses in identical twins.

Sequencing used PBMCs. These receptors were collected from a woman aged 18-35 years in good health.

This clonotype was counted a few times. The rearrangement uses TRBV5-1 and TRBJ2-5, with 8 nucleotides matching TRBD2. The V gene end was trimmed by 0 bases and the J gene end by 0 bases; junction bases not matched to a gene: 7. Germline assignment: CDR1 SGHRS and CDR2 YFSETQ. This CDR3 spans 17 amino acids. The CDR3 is CASSLALTSVDQETQYF. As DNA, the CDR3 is TGCGCCAGCAGCTTGGCCCTGACTAGCGTGGACCAAGAGACCCAGTACTTC.

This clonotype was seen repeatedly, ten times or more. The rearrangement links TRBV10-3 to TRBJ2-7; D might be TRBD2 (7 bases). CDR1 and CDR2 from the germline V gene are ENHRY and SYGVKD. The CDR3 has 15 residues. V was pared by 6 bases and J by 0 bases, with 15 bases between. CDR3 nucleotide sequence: TGTGCCATCAGCGCAGACAGGACTAGCTCCTACGAGCAGTACTTC. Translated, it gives CAISADRTSSYEQYF.

The CDR3 sequence: CATSDLKFSGDTQYF. The CDR3 DNA follows: TGTGCCACCAGTGATTTGAAGTTTTCGGGGGATACGCAGTATTTT. This sequence joins TRBV24-1 and TRBJ2-3; TRBD2 is a possible D gene (5 bases). V shed 0 bases and J shed 6 bases, with 12 bases lying between them. This CDR3 region has 15 residues. The V gene's germline CDR1 is KGHDR and CDR2 SFDVKD.

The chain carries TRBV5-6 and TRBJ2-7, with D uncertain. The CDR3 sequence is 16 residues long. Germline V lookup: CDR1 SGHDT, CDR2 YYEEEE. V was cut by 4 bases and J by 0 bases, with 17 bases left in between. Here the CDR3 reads CASSPGLGRSSYEQYF. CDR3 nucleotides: TGTGCCAGCAGCCCCGGGCTAGGCCGAAGCTCCTACGAGCAGTACTTC.

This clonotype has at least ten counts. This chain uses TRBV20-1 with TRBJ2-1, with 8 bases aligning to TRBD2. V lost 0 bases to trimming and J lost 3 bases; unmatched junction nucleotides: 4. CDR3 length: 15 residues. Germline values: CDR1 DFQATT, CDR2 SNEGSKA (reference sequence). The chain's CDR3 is CSARDGGAFYNEQFF. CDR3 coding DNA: TGCAGTGCTAGAGACGGGGGGGCCTTCTACAATGAGCAGTTCTTC.

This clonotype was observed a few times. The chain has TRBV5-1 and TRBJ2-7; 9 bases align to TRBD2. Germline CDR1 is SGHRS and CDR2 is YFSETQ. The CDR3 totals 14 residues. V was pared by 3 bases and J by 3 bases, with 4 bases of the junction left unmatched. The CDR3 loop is CASSWQAGGYEQYF. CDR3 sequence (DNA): TGCGCCAGCAGCTGGCAAGCGGGAGGCTACGAGCAGTACTTC.

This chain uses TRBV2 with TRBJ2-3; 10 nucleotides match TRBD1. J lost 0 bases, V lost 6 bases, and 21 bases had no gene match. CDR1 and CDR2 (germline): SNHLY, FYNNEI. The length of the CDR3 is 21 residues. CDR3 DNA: TGTGCCAGCAGCCGTACCAACGGACAGGGGGGCGCGCCTGCCAGCACAGATACGCAGTATTTT. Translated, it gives CASSRTNGQGGAPASTDTQYF.

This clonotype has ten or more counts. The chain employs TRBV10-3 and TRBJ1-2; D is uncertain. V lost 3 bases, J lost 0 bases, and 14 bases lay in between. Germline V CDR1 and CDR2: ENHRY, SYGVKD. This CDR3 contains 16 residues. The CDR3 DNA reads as TGTGCCATCAGTGACCATGCCGGGATCACTAACTATGGCTACACCTTC. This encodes CAISDHAGITNYGYTF.

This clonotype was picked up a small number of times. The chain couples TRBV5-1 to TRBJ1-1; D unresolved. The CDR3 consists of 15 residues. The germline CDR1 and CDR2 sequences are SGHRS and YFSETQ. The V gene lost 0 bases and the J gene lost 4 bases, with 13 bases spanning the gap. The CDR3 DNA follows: TGCGCCAGCAGCTTGGAGGGCACCTTTCGCACTGAAGCTTTCTTT. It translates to CASSLEGTFRTEAFF.

CDR3 DNA sequence: TGCAGTGCTAGAGACCAGGACAGGGGGACCTACGAGCAGTACTTC. This translates into CSARDQDRGTYEQYF. The genes are TRBV20-1 and TRBJ2-7; 10 bases align to TRBD1. Germline V gene data show CDR1 as DFQATT and CDR2 as SNEGSKA (reference sequence). This CDR3 has 15 residues. J lost 2 bases, V lost 0 bases, and 4 bases had no gene match.

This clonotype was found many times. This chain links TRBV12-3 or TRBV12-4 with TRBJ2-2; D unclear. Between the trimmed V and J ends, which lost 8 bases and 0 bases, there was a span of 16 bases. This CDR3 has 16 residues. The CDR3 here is CASVNPGRTNTGELFF. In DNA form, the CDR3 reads TGTGCCAGCGTAAATCCGGGCAGGACGAACACCGGGGAGCTGTTTTTT.